The sample holds many counts of the clone carrying this T cell receptor beta chain. Its antigen is as yet unknown. Germline V CDR1 and CDR2: SGHTA, FQGTGA. V dropped 2 bases and J dropped 5 bases, with 9 bases sitting between them. The CDR3 is 13 residues long. Ophthalmopathic donors had moderate-to-severe activity, CAS ≥3 and NOSPECS ≥4, with disease that had lasted under 3 months. Exclusion covered patients with other autoimmune diseases or uncontrolled infections (as well as pregnancy or lactation). This entry belongs to a study of Graves' ophthalmopathy and Graves' hyperthyroidism. Points from the study as a whole: Appearing in blood as well were most expanded thyroid clonotypes above 0.001 frequency.

Amplification targeted the TCR beta CDR3 regions, with RNA transcripts as the source material. RT-PCR was first run with HTBI primers, then multiplex PCR in a second round. TCRdb independently ran MiXCR on the multiplex PCR reads; one entry per CDR3 protein. Of fewer than 350,000 distinct CDR3 sequences listed, roughly 15% are singletons. The TCR sequence derives from an adult man with Graves' ophthalmopathy. Sequencing used peripheral blood. V gene TRBV7-3 combines with J gene TRBJ2-5, with a tentative D call TRBD2 (5 bases). As DNA, the CDR3 is TGTGCCAGCAGCTTAGGTAGCGCGGAGACCCAGTACTTC. Encoded protein: CASSLGSAETQYF.